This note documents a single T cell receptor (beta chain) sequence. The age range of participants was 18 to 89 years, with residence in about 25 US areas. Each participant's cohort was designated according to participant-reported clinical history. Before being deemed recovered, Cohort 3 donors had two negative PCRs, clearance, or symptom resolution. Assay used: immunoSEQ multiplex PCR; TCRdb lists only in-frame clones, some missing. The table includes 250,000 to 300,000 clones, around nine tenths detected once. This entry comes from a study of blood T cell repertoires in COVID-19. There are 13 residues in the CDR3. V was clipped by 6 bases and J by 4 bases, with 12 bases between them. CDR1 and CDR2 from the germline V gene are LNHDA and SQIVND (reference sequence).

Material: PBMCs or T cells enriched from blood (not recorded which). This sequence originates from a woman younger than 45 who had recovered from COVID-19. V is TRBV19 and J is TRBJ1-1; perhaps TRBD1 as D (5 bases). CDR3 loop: CASSQGIGTEAFF. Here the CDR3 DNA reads TGTGCCAGTAGCCAGGGAATTGGCACTGAAGCTTTCTTT. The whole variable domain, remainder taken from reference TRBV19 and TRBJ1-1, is DGGITQSPKYLFRKEGQNVTLSCEQNLNHDAMYWYRQDPGQGLRLIYYSQIVNDFQKGDIAEGYSVSREKKESFPLTVTSAQKNPTAFYLCASSQGIGTEAFFGQGTRLTVV.